What follows are 3 T cell receptor beta chains derived from one specimen sequenced in a study of T cells after yellow fever vaccination. Each CDR3 protein gets one entry after TCRdb re-called the 5' RACE reads with MiXCR. The table records around 600,000 distinct CDR3 sequences, around an eighth of them present only once. This material consisted of PBMCs, taken on the day of the yellow fever booster vaccination. The source is a man between 25 and 39 years old who received the YFV17D yellow fever vaccine.

This clonotype was observed a handful of times. V usage is TRBV7-6 and J usage is TRBJ2-5; tentatively, D is TRBD2 (5 bases). Trimming stripped 5 bases from V and 5 bases from J, with 15 bases between. This CDR3 is 14 amino acids long. The germline V gene encodes CDR1 SGHVS and CDR2 FNYEAQ. CDR3 coding DNA: TGTGCCAGCAGCCCGATGAGGGCTGTGGAGACCCAGTACTTC. It yields the protein CASSPMRAVETQYF.

This rearrangement joins TRBV12-3 or TRBV12-4 to TRBJ1-1, with no clear D. Deletions cut 7 bases from V and 3 bases from J, with 9 bases between. CDR3 length: 12 residues. Here the CDR3 DNA reads TGTGCCAGCACCCGCGTTGACACTGAAGCTTTCTTT. Its translation: CASTRVDTEAFF.

The genes are TRBV21-1 and TRBJ2-3; the table calls TRBD2, which could not be checked here. TRBV21-1 is reported as a pseudogene. This CDR3 has 16 residues. The CDR3 sequence: CASSNRQGTFTDTQYF. The CDR3 DNA sequence: TGTGCCAGCAGCAATAGACAAGGGACTTTTACAGATACGCAGTATTTT.